This T cell receptor (beta chain) is drawn from a study of cytomegalovirus exposure and HLA in healthy donors. The CDR3 covers 15 residues. With 5 bases removed from V and 1 base from J, the gap between germline ends came to 14 bases. Germline CDR1 reads SGHTA; CDR2 reads FQGNSA. A multiplex PCR was run with 60 Vbeta primers and 13 Jbeta primers. TCRdb keeps only in-frame clones here, not all; method: immunoSEQ multiplex PCR. The sample contains about 120,000 clones, roughly 80% of which appear only once. Findings and limits, study-wide: The authors listed 150 to 200 TCR beta chains as cytomegalovirus-associated.

About this clone: The antigen is unknown.

V and J are TRBV7-2 and TRBJ1-1; no definite D call. The sequence was collected from a man aged 18 to 30 in good health and CMV-seronegative. Sequenced material: PBMCs. The CDR3 nucleotides are TGTGCCAGCAGCCGCGGGGTCTCACGGAACACTGAAGCTTTCTTT. Translating it yields CASSRGVSRNTEAFF.